This TCR beta chain was found in a study of radiation and T cells in renal cell carcinoma. Study-level points and caveats: In blood, top tumor clones expanded by 2 weeks, shrinking by 4. Without pretreatment biopsies, baseline tumor clonotype presence was undetermined.

This table comes from immunoSEQ multiplex PCR, and its TCRdb copy is limited to in-frame clones, with some not included. Of roughly 100,000 clones in the sample, 70% to 85% were seen once. Comments on this clone: Its matching antigen is unknown.

The CDR3 runs 15 residues. The germline V gene has CDR1 MNHEY and CDR2 SMNVEV (reference sequence). V was trimmed by 4 bases and J by 1 base, leaving 11 bases between them. Time point given: blood 4 weeks post-SBRT, at nephrectomy. Treatment reported: 15 Gy SBRT to primary tumor, nephrectomy 4 weeks later. The rearrangement links TRBV27 to TRBJ1-5; D is perhaps TRBD1 (6 bases). This receptor was identified in a man between 60 and 75 years old with renal cell carcinoma. Here the sequenced sample was blood, taken from a patient whose treatment included radiotherapy and nephrectomy. The CDR3 region has the DNA TGTGCCAGCAGTTCATCACAGGGCAGCAATCAGCCCCAGCATTTT. It is translated as CASSSSQGSNQPQHF.